Below, 32 T cell receptor beta chains from the same sample are listed, as sequenced in a study of sequential checkpoint blockade in melanoma. Described treatment: randomized to nivolumab then ipilimumab (arm A) or the reverse (arm B). Here immunoSEQ multiplex PCR was the method, and the copy in TCRdb shows in-frame clones only, minus some. This sample yields 35,000 to 40,000 clones, of which approximately 30% are seen a single time; 1.6% belongs to the top ten. Sequenced material: tumor tissue (inferred from file names), taken from a patient given nivolumab and ipilimumab in sequence. The origin of the receptors is a human donor with melanoma.

This clone has only a few counts. The genes are TRBV7-1 and TRBJ1-2; D not certain. TRBV7-1 qualifies as an ORF whose function is uncertain. The CDR3 extends over 13 amino acids. Trimming took off 4 bases at V and 4 bases at J, with 10 bases between the two ends. The CDR3 here is CASSLPVLYGYTF. CDR3 in DNA: TGTGCCAGCAGCTTACCGGTTCTCTATGGCTACACCTTC.

This chain joins TRBV14 and TRBJ2-5; D ambiguous. The CDR3 extends over 16 amino acids. V gave up 0 bases and J gave up 6 bases, with 17 bases separating them. Germline loops: CDR1 SGHDN, CDR2 FVKESK. CDR3 in DNA: TGTGCCAGCAGCCAAGAGCCCCGTGGGTTTCAACAGACCCAGTACTTC. This sequence encodes CASSQEPRGFQQTQYF.

The V call is TRBV19, the J call TRBJ2-1; D perhaps matches TRBD1 (6 bases). V was trimmed by 3 bases and J by 7 bases, leaving 16 bases between them. The CDR3 is 15 residues long. The germline gives CDR1 LNHDA, CDR2 SQIVND (reference sequence). The CDR3 DNA sequence: TGTGCCAGTAGTATGGTCCAGGGGAGAGGTAATGAGCAGTTCTTC. It translates to CASSMVQGRGNEQFF.

A few counts support this clone. This sequence joins TRBV4-1 and TRBJ1-4; the D gene is possibly TRBD1 (6 bases). The CDR3 loop spans 19 amino acids. Trimming shortened V by 0 bases and J by 7 bases, and 24 bases separated the two germline ends. CDR1 MGHRA and CDR2 YSYEKL come from the germline V gene. In DNA, the CDR3 is TGCGCCAGCAGCCAAGATTCGGGTGGAACAGGGCTCGGCTCTGAAAAACTGTTTTTT. Translation gives CASSQDSGGTGLGSEKLFF.

The chain has TRBV19 and TRBJ1-2; maybe TRBD1 (6 bases). V was trimmed by 11 bases and J by 4 bases, leaving 17 bases between them. In germline, CDR1 is LNHDA, CDR2 SQIVND (reference sequence). This CDR3 has 13 amino acids. The CDR3, as DNA: TGTGCCTCCCAGGACAGTGGCGGCTATGGCTACACCTTC. Its translation: CASQDSGGYGYTF.

This clone has a single count. The chain recombines TRBV19 with TRBJ1-2, with 8 bases aligning to TRBD1. V lost 8 bases, J lost 0 bases, and 8 bases stayed unmatched. The CDR3 loop spans 15 amino acids. Germline CDR1 and CDR2: LNHDA and SQIVND (reference sequence). The CDR3 nucleotides are TGTGCCAGTCTATCCCCGGACAGGGCTAACTATGGCTACACCTTC. Translating gives CASLSPDRANYGYTF.

V gene TRBV19 combines with J gene TRBJ2-7; 8 bases agree with TRBD2. The CDR3 is 16 residues long. The germline V gene encodes CDR1 LNHDA and CDR2 SQIVND (reference sequence). The junction had 12 bases not matched to a gene; V was cut back by 6 bases and J by 2 bases. CDR3 loop: CASSPWGTRKAYEQYF. CDR3 in DNA: TGTGCCAGTAGCCCCTGGGGGACTAGGAAAGCCTACGAGCAGTACTTC.

This clone was counted only a few times. The chain combines TRBV6-8 with TRBJ1-2, with D hard to call. The CDR3 runs 13 residues. CDR1 is MNHGY and CDR2 is SAAAGT in the germline V gene. The V gene lost 5 bases and the J gene lost 2 bases, with 9 bases spanning the gap. The CDR3 loop reads CASSVQENYGYTF. The CDR3 DNA reads as TGTGCCAGCAGTGTCCAGGAGAACTATGGCTACACCTTC.

Points on this clone: An end of the junction does not agree with germline; a read error may underlie this. The V gene is TRBV6-8, the J gene TRBJ2-1; 11 bases match TRBD2. The CDR3 covers 15 residues. The germline gives CDR1 MNHGY, CDR2 SAAAGT. The chain's CDR3 is CAISVSGGGYNEQFF. CDR3 nucleotide sequence: TGTGCCATCAGTGTTAGCGGGGGGGGTTACAATGAGCAGTTCTTC.

The CDR3 loop is CASSTEVGKAGELFF. CDR3 sequence (DNA): TGTGCCAGCAGTACTGAGGTTGGGAAAGCCGGGGAGCTGTTTTTT. The chain is built from TRBV28 and TRBJ2-2; D is uncertain. V lost 5 bases and J lost 6, with 16 bases in between. Germline values: CDR1 MDHEN, CDR2 SYDVKM. The CDR3 length is 15 residues. The whole variable domain, remainder taken from reference TRBV28 and TRBJ2-2, is DVKVTQSSRYLVKRTGEKVFLECVQDMDHENMFWYRQDPGLGLRLIYFSYDVKMKEKGDIPEGYSVSREKKERFSLILESASTNQTSMYLCASSTEVGKAGELFFGEGSRLTVL.

This clone was counted many times. The chain recombines TRBV9 with TRBJ2-5; TRBD2 matches at 7 bases. V gave up 1 base and J gave up 2 bases; unmatched junction bases: 5. CDR1 and CDR2 from the germline V gene are SGDLS and YYNGEE. The CDR3 runs 15 residues. The chain's CDR3 is CASSVFAGDQETQYF. The CDR3, as DNA: TGTGCCAGCAGCGTATTTGCGGGGGATCAAGAGACCCAGTACTTC.

The chain couples TRBV9 to TRBJ2-7, with D possibly called TRBD1 or TRBD2 (7 bases each). CDR3 length: 15 residues. V was pared by 4 bases and J by 2 bases, with 16 bases between. Germline V gene lookup returns CDR1 SGDLS and CDR2 YYNGEE. The CDR3 DNA is TGTGCCAGCAGCCCAGGGGGAGGGATCGCCTACGAGCAGTACTTC. It is translated as CASSPGGGIAYEQYF.

This chain joins TRBV29-1 and TRBJ1-3; 7 bases match TRBD1. V was clipped by 5 bases and J by 0 bases; unmatched bases: 4. The CDR3 runs to 14 residues. Germline V gene lookup returns CDR1 SQVTM and CDR2 ANQGSEA. This chain's CDR3 is CSVSGQDSGNTIYF. CDR3 nucleotides: TGCAGCGTTTCCGGACAGGACTCTGGAAACACCATATATTTT.

The chain joins TRBV6-8 to TRBJ2-1; the D is unclear. The V end was cut by 2 bases, the J end by 5 bases, with 4 bases between. The CDR3 is 12 residues long. The germline V gene has CDR1 MNHGY and CDR2 SAAAGT. The CDR3 nucleotides read TGTGCCAGCAGTTACCCGGACAATGAGCAGTTCTTC. Amino acid sequence: CASSYPDNEQFF.

In its sample, this clone was seen a few times. V usage is TRBV15 and J usage is TRBJ1-2, with D unresolved. Germline values: CDR1 LNHNV, CDR2 YYDKDF (reference sequence). The CDR3 spans 14 residues. Trimming removed 1 base from V and 2 bases from J, with 8 bases in between. CDR3 nucleotides: TGTGCCACCAGCAGAGCTACGGGGAACTATGGCTACACCTTC. This gives the protein CATSRATGNYGYTF.

The chain couples TRBV6-8 to TRBJ1-2; TRBD1 aligns across 7 bases. The germline V gene encodes CDR1 MNHGY and CDR2 SAAAGT. Germline trimming cut 10 bases from V and 5 bases from J; bases unmatched to any gene: 10. CDR3 size: 13 residues. The CDR3 nucleotides are TGTGCCATCAGGGGGGACCAAGGGTATGGCTACACCTTC. Its protein is CAIRGDQGYGYTF.

This clone has a handful of counts. J is TRBJ1-2 and V is TRBV9; D unclear. From germline, CDR1 is SGDLS and CDR2 YYNGEE. This CDR3 comprises 14 residues. V was clipped by 6 bases and J by 4 bases, with 16 bases between them. The chain's CDR3 is CASNEGRGLYGYTF. For the CDR3, the DNA is TGTGCCAGCAACGAGGGCAGAGGACTCTATGGCTACACCTTC.

V usage is TRBV25-1 and J usage is TRBJ1-6; TRBD1 matches at 8 bases. Germline V gives CDR1 MGHDK, CDR2 SYGVNS. The V and J ends lost 6 bases and 8 bases, in that order; junction bases with no gene match: 3. The CDR3 is 13 amino acids. In DNA, the CDR3 is TGTGCCAGCAGAGGGACAGGCCATTCACCCCTCCACTTT. As protein: CASRGTGHSPLHF.

The gene calls are TRBV29-1 and TRBJ2-2; 9 bases fit TRBD1. There are 14 residues in the CDR3. V lost 6 bases, J lost 1 base, and 3 bases stayed unmatched. Per the germline V gene, CDR1 is SQVTM and CDR2 is ANQGSEA. CDR3 sequence (DNA): TGCAGCGTACCGGACAGGGGGAACACCGGGGAGCTGTTTTTT. Translating gives CSVPDRGNTGELFF.

V usage is TRBV4-1 and J usage is TRBJ2-7; TRBD1 is a possible D gene (5 bases). Per the germline V gene, CDR1 is MGHRA and CDR2 is YSYEKL. V lost 3 bases and J 4 bases, leaving 7 bases between the germline ends. The CDR3 consists of 12 residues. This CDR3 is CASSHTGYEQYF. The CDR3, as DNA: TGCGCCAGCAGCCACACAGGTTACGAGCAGTACTTC.

This clone was detected a few times. The chain couples TRBV11-3 to TRBJ2-2; no clear D. The CDR3 has 15 amino acids. CDR1 is SGHNT and CDR2 is YENEEA in the germline V gene. Trimming took off 5 bases at V and 2 bases at J, with 12 bases between the two ends. The CDR3 coding sequence is TGTGCCAGCAGCCCCGCTAACAAAAACACCGGGGAGCTGTTTTTT. This translates into CASSPANKNTGELFF.

This clone occurred once. The J gene is TRBJ2-1, the V gene TRBV30, with D hard to call. Germline V gene data show CDR1 as GTSNPN and CDR2 as SVGIG (reference sequence). CDR3 size: 11 residues. V lost 4 bases, J lost 3 bases, and 4 bases lay in between. This CDR3 reads CAWKNYNEQFF. The CDR3 coding sequence is TGTGCCTGGAAGAACTACAATGAGCAGTTCTTC.

The rearrangement joins TRBV11-3 to TRBJ2-1; D tentatively reads TRBD1 or TRBD2 (6 bases each). Germline V gives CDR1 SGHNT, CDR2 YENEEA. The V gene lost 5 bases and the J gene lost 0 bases, with 14 bases spanning the gap. This CDR3 is built from 16 residues. The CDR3 DNA reads TGTGCCAGCAGCCAAGGGGGGAGGAGCTCCTACAATGAGCAGTTCTTC. This sequence encodes CASSQGGRSSYNEQFF.

The gene calls are TRBV5-1 and TRBJ2-3; D may be TRBD2 (6 bases). The CDR3 spans 16 residues. Trimming cost V 4 bases and J 2 bases, with 17 bases left between them. The germline V gene encodes CDR1 SGHRS and CDR2 YFSETQ. CDR3 amino acids: CASSPSGAGYTDTQYF. CDR3 in DNA: TGCGCCAGCAGCCCTTCCGGAGCGGGTTACACAGATACGCAGTATTTT.

This chain uses TRBV6-8 with TRBJ2-7, with D perhaps matching TRBD1 (6 bases). CDR1 and CDR2 from the germline V gene are MNHGY and SAAAGT. The V and J ends lost 6 bases and 3 bases respectively, with 18 bases between them. This CDR3 contains 15 residues. Written as DNA, the CDR3 is TGTGCCAGCAGCAACAACAGGGAATCGGGCTACGAGCAGTACTTC. Protein product: CASSNNRESGYEQYF.

The chain combines TRBV29-1 with TRBJ1-2, with 8 bases identical to TRBD1. The CDR3 has 15 amino acids. CDR1 SQVTM and CDR2 ANQGSEA come from the germline V gene. V lost 2 bases to trimming and J lost 7 bases; unmatched junction nucleotides: 12. The CDR3 is CSVEILGQGSPGYTF. CDR3 sequence (DNA): TGCAGCGTTGAAATCTTAGGACAGGGTTCGCCTGGCTACACCTTC. Full variable domain (outside the CDR3, taken from reference TRBV29-1 and TRBJ1-2): SAVISQKPSRDICQRGTSLTIQCQVDSQVTMMFWYRQQPGQSLTLIATANQGSEATYESGFVIDKFPISRPNLTFSTLTVSNMSPEDSSIYLCSVEILGQGSPGYTFGSGTRLTVV.

This chain uses TRBV19 with TRBJ1-5; D call uncertain. The ends were cut back, 7 bases at V and 7 bases at J, with 17 bases in the middle. Germline V gene sequence: CDR1 LNHDA, CDR2 SQIVND (reference sequence). The CDR3 sequence is 14 residues long. CDR3 DNA: TGTGCCAGTACCTCATCTCGACGAGACCAGCCCCAGCATTTT. Protein sequence: CASTSSRRDQPQHF.

On this clone: Mismatch with germline at one junction end may stem from a read error. The chain uses TRBV6-8 and TRBJ2-7; maybe TRBD2 (5 bases). Germline CDR1 MNHGY, CDR2 SAAAGT. The CDR3 totals 13 residues. The CDR3 protein is CAISREPSYEQYF. The CDR3 DNA sequence: TGTGCCATCAGTAGGGAGCCCTCCTACGAGCAGTACTTC.

This clone is categorized as medium-sized. The gene calls are TRBV29-1 and TRBJ1-1; D not certain. Trimming left V 4 bases short and J 3 bases short, with 12 bases between. The CDR3 consists of 13 residues. CDR1 SQVTM and CDR2 ANQGSEA come from the germline V gene. The CDR3 DNA reads as TGCAGCGTTGCGAAAGCACAATACACTGAAGCTTTCTTT. Translating gives CSVAKAQYTEAFF.

The chain carries TRBV5-1 and TRBJ2-7; 8 positions match TRBD2. Germline-derived CDR1 and CDR2 are SGHRS and YFSETQ. This CDR3 has 15 amino acids. Germline trimming cut 2 bases from V and 3 bases from J; bases unmatched to any gene: 7. CDR3 DNA: TGCGCCAGCAGCTTTACTAGCGGTCCATACTACGAGCAGTACTTC. Translating gives CASSFTSGPYYEQYF. Full variable domain (remainder filled in from reference TRBV5-1 and TRBJ2-7): KAGVTQTPRYLIKTRGQQVTLSCSPISGHRSVSWYQQTPGQGLQFLFEYFSETQRNKGNFPGRFSGRQFSNSRSEMNVSTLELGDSALYLCASSFTSGPYYEQYFGPGTRLTVT.

This clone was counted many times. The chain couples TRBV11-3 to TRBJ1-2; tentative D call: TRBD1 (6 bases). The CDR3 spans 15 residues. The V and J ends lost 2 bases and 3 bases respectively, with 13 bases between them. Germline CDR1 SGHNT, CDR2 YENEEA. The CDR3 here is CASSLTMGGDYGYTF. As DNA, the CDR3 is TGTGCCAGCAGCTTAACGATGGGGGGCGACTATGGCTACACCTTC.

This clone was counted a few times. The CDR3 DNA reads TGTGCCAGCAGCGTAGCGCTTCCGGGACAGAGGAACACTGAAGCTTTCTTT. It codes for CASSVALPGQRNTEAFF. J is TRBJ1-1 and V is TRBV9; 7 bases are a match to TRBD1. Germline V gene sequence: CDR1 SGDLS, CDR2 YYNGEE. The V and J ends lost 0 bases and 1 base, in that order; junction bases with no gene match: 9. The CDR3 has 17 amino acids. Full variable domain (remainder filled in from reference TRBV9 and TRBJ1-1): DSGVTQTPKHLITATGQRVTLRCSPRSGDLSVYWYQQSLDQGLQFLIQYYNGEERAKGNILERFSAQQFPDLHSELNLSSLELGDSALYFCASSVALPGQRNTEAFFGQGTRLTVV.